The present T cell receptor beta chain was sequenced within a study of cytomegalovirus exposure and HLA in healthy donors. Trimming took 5 bases from V and 6 from J, leaving 11 bases between them. The CDR3 contains 14 residues. Germline lookup yields CDR1 LNHDA and CDR2 SQIVND (reference sequence). Using immunoSEQ multiplex PCR, the repertoire was profiled, and TCRdb retains in-frame clones only, with some absent. The profile covers nearly 110,000 clones, with about 87% appearing a single time and around 1.9% taken by the ten largest. V is TRBV19 and J is TRBJ1-6; possible D gene TRBD1, 5 bases. Sequencing was performed on PBMCs. The sequence was obtained from a woman aged 18-30 years in good health and CMV-seropositive. CDR3 sequence (DNA): TGTGCCAGTAGTCCGGCAGGGCTTAATTCACCCCTCCACTTT. Protein: CASSPAGLNSPLHF.